The clone carrying this T cell receptor (beta chain) was observed at least ten times. The sample comes from a study of kidney transplant recipient with SARS-CoV-2 infection. This CDR3 comprises 13 residues. The ends were cut back, 1 base at V and 11 bases at J, with 14 bases in the middle. Germline V gene sequence: CDR1 SGHNT, CDR2 YENEEA. TCRdb independently ran MiXCR on the reads; one entry per CDR3 protein. The table shows fewer than 250,000 distinct CDR3 sequences, with 29% occurring only once. The J gene is TRBJ1-1, the V gene TRBV11-3; D is ambiguous. The source of this sequence is a young adult male patient who had COVID-19 and was a kidney transplant recipient. Some of the T cells might come from the graft donor. The sample was a blood sample, taken at baseline and around day 110 from a kidney transplant recipient. The CDR3: CASSLAHGRAAFF. The CDR3 nucleotides are TGTGCCAGCAGCTTAGCCCACGGGAGGGCGGCTTTCTTT.